This entry is about one T cell receptor (beta chain). It has no known antigen specificity. No much larger clone is present one base from it, and per-base qualities are unavailable. Receptor libraries were prepared by the immunoSEQ multiplex PCR assay. This is the immuneACCESS table as TCRdb keeps it, with only in-frame sequences that have V and J called. A part of the clones is gone; compared with another copy, unresolved V genes explain less than half, and the rest is unexplained. The sample yields approximately 110,000 clones; about 93% were counted once. The top ten constitute approximately 1.4% of the sample. These data come from a study of T cells after somatic rescue of genetic block (TCRdb year 2020). About the investigation overall: The study assessed how robust, over the long term, a T-cell system was when the system had developed through somatic rescue of a genetic block in T-cell development.

V loses 2 bases at its end and J loses 6 bases; junction bases beyond the gene matches: 6. Looking up the germline V gene yields CDR1 ENHRY and CDR2 SYGVKD. The CDR3 covers 14 residues, taking in both the cysteine and the phenylalanine. The CDR3 DNA has 42 bases and is translated from base 1. The TCR comes from a woman aged 18-29 years. The chain uses TRBV10-3 and TRBJ2-7, with TRBD1 identical over 8 junction bases. Sequencing was carried out using peripheral blood mononuclear cells (PBMCs). The nucleotide sequence is given as TGTGCCATCAGTGAGAACCGGGACAGGATCGAGCAGTACTTC. It codes for CAISENRDRIEQYF.